Described below is a single TCR beta chain sequence and its context. Its antigen is currently unknown. The treatment was: roughly ten-day PBMC culture with coronavirus spike peptide pools or control peptides (ViraFEST assay). The Oncomine TCR Beta short-read assay was applied to DNA of cultured CD4+ T cells. TCRdb processed the PCR reads anew with MiXCR; each CDR3 protein has one entry. Of 11,000 or so distinct CDR3 sequences listed, around two fifths were seen once; the top ten hold 20% to 25%. CDR1 MGHDK and CDR2 SYGVNS come from the germline V gene. CDR3 size: 16 residues. V lost 3 bases, J lost 1 base, and 6 bases stayed unmatched. This record belongs to a study of vaccination and CD4 T cells after COVID-19. Turning to the study itself: Either a CEFX pool, an HIV-1 Nef pool, or no peptide was added to control cultures. The study, taken as a whole, reports: Convalescent patients' median share of reactive clones seen only post-vaccination was 85% to 90%. In median terms, SARS-CoV-2-reactive clonotypes went from about 20 to 38, a nonsignificant rise.

The V and J genes are TRBV25-1 and TRBJ2-3; 8 bases align to TRBD1. Sequenced input: CD4+ T cells from blood, cultured in vitro. The receptor comes from a human donor who had recovered from COVID-19. CDR3 residues: CASSEGRQGRTDTQYF. Written as DNA, the CDR3 is TGTGCCAGCAGTGAGGGGAGACAGGGGCGCACAGATACGCAGTATTTT.